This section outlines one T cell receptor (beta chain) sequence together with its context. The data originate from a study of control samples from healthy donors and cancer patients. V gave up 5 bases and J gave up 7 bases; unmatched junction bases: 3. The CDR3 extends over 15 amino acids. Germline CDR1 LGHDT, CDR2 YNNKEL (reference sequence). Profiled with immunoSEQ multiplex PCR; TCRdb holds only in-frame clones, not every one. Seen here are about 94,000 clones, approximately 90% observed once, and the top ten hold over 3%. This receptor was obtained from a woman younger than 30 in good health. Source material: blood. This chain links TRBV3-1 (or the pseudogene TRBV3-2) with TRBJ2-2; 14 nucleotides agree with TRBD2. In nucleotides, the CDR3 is TGTGCCAGCAGCGGGACTAGCGGGGGAGGCGGGGAGCTGTTTTTT. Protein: CASSGTSGGGGELFF.